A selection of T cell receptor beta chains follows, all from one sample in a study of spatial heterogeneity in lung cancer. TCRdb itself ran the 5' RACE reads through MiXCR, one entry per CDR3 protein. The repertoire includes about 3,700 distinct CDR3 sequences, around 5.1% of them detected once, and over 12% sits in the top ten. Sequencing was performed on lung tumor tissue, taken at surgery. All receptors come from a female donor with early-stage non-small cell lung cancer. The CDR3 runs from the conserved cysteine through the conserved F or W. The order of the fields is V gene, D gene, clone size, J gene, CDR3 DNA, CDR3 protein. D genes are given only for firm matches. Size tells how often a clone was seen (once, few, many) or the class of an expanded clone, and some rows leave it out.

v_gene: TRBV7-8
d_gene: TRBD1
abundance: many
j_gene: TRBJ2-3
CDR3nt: TGTGCCAGCAGCCGACAGGGGGCTCAGGCAGATACGCAGTATTTT
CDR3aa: CASSRQGAQADTQYF

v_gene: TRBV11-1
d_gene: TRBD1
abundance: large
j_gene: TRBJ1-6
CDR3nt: TGTGCCAGCAGCCGGGGACAGACTGCACCCCTCCACTTT
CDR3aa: CASSRGQTAPLHF

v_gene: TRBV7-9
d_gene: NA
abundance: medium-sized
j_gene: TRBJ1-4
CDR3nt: TGTGCCAGCAGCCTCCCCAAAAATGAAAACGAAAAACTGTTTTTT
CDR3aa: CASSLPKNENEKLFF

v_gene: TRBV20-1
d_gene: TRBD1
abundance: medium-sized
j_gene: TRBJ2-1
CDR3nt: TGCAGTGCTAGACGACAGGGGGCCGATGAGCAGTTCTTC
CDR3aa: CSARRQGADEQFF

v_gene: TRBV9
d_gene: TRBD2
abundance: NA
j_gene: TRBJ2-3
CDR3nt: TGTGCCAGCAGCGTCCGGGGGGGCCGAGGAGATACGCAGTATTTT
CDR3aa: CASSVRGGRGDTQYF

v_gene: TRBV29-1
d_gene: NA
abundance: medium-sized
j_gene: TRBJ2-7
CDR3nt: TGCAGCGTGGGCGACTGGTCCTACGAGCAGTACTTC
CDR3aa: CSVGDWSYEQYF

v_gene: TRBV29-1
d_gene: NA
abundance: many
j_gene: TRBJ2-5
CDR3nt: TGCAGCGTGCGGACAGATCAAGAGACCCAGTACTTC
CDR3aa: CSVRTDQETQYF

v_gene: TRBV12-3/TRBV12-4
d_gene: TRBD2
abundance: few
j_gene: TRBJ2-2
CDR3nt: TGTGCCAGCAGACTAGCGGGGAACACCGGGGAGCTGTTTTTT
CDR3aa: CASRLAGNTGELFF

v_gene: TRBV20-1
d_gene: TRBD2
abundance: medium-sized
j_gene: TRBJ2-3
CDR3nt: TGCAGTGCCAAGGCCCCCCAGGGAGGGGCAGATACGCAGTATTTT
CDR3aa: CSAKAPQGGADTQYF

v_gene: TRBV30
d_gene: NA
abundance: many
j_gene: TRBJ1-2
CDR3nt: TGTGCCTGGAATGGAGGCGCGGGGGCGGGTGGCTACACCTTC
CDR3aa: CAWNGGAGAGGYTF

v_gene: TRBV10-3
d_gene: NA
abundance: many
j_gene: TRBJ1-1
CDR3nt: TGTGCCATCAGTGGCGGGGGGGTAGCTTTCTTT
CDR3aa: CAISGGGVAFF

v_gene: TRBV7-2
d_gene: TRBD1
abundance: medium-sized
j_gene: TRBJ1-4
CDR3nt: TGTGCCAGCAGCCAACGGGGACAGGGGTACGAAAAACTGTTTTTT
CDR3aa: CASSQRGQGYEKLFF

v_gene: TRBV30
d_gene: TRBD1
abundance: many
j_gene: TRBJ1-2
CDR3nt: TGTGCCTGGAGTGTACCCGACAGGGGGCATGATAACTATGGCTACACCTTC
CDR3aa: CAWSVPDRGHDNYGYTF

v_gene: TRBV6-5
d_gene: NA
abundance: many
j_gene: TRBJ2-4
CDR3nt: TGTGCCACTACCTGGTTGAACATTCAGTACTTC
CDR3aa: CATTWLNIQYF

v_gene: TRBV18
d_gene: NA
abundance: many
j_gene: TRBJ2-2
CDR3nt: TGTGCCAGCTCACCTGGCCAAACACTCACCGGGGAGCTGTTTTTT
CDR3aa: CASSPGQTLTGELFF

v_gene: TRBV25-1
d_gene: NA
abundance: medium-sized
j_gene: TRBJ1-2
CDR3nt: TGTGCCAGCAGTGAAGATAACTATGGCTACACCTTC
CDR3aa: CASSEDNYGYTF

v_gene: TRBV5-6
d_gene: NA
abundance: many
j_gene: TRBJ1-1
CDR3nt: TGTGCCAGCAGTTATGACGGGGGCGCTGAAGCTTTCTTT
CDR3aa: CASSYDGGAEAFF

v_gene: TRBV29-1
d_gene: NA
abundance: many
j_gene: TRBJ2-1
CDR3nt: TGCAGCGTTGAAACGAACTATGAGCAGTTCTTC
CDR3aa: CSVETNYEQFF

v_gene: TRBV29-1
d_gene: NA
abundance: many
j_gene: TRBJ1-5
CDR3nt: TGCAGCGTTGTGATCTCCCTTAATCAGCCCCAGCATTTT
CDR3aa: CSVVISLNQPQHF

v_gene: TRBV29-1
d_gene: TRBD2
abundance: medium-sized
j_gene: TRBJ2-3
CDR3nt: TGCAGCGTTGACGGGCTAGCGGGGGGCACAGATACGCAGTATTTT
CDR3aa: CSVDGLAGGTDTQYF

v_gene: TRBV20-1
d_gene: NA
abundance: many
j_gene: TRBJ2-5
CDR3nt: TGCAGTGCTAGCGGCTCGACAAGCGAGACCCAGTACTTC
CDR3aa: CSASGSTSETQYF

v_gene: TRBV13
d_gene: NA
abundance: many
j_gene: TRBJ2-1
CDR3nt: TGTGCCAGCAGCTTAGAGGGGGGCAGCAAGAATGAGCAGTTCTTC
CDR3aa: CASSLEGGSKNEQFF

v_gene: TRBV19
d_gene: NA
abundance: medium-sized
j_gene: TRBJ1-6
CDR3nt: TGTGCCAGTAGTATAGATCTTCTGGCCCTAGGCCCGAATTCACCCCTCCACTTT
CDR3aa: CASSIDLLALGPNSPLHF

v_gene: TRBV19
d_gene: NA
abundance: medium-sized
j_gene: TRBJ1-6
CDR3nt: TGTGCCAGTATGGTTTTGGGTACCATCTATAATTCACCCCTCCACTTT
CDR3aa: CASMVLGTIYNSPLHF

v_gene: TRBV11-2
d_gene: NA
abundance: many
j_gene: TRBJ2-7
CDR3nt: TGTGCCAGCAGCTTAGAGGGGAGGATAGACCCCGCCTACGAGCAGTACTTC
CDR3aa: CASSLEGRIDPAYEQYF

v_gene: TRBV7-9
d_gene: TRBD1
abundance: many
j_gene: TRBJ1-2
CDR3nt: TGTGCCAGCAGCCCCAGGGGGTACACCTATGGCTACACCTTC
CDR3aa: CASSPRGYTYGYTF

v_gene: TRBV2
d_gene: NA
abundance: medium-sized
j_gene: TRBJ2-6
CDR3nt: TGTGCCAGCGTGAGTGCCCCTTACGGGGCCAACGTCCTGACTTTC
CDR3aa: CASVSAPYGANVLTF

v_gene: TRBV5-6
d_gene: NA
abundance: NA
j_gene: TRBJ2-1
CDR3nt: TGTGCCAGCAGCTTGGATGGGACTTCCCAATCGTTCTTC
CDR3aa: CASSLDGTSQSFF

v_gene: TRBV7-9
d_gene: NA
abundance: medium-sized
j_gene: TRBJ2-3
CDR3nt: TGTGCCAGCAGCTCACCCTGGGCCCTAACAGATACGCAGTATTTT
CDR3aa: CASSSPWALTDTQYF

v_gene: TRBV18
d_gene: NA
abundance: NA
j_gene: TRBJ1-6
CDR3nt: TGTGCCAGCTCACCCCTCAACCCATCTACAGGCGGTGGGTCACCCCTCCACTTT
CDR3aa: CASSPLNPSTGGGSPLHF

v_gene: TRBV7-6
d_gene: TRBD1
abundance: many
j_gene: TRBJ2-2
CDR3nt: TGTGCCAGCACCCGCCGGGGACAGGGGGATCTTTCCACCGGGGAGCTGTTTTTT
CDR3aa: CASTRRGQGDLSTGELFF

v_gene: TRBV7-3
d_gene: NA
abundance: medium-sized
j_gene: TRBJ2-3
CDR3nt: TGTGCCAGCAGCTTTCAGTTCGCAGATACGCAGTATTTT
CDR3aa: CASSFQFADTQYF

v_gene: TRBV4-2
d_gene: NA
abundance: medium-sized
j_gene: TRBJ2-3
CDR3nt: TGTGCCAGCAGCCAGGGACCAAGCACAGATACGCAGTATTTT
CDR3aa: CASSQGPSTDTQYF

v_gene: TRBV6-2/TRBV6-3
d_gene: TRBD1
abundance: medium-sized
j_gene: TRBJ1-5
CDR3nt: TGTGCCAGCAGTTACGTACCGGGACAGGGAGTTTGGCCCCAGCATTTT
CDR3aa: CASSYVPGQGVWPQHF

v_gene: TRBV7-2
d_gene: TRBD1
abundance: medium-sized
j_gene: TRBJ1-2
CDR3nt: TGTGCCAGCAGCTTGACAGGGAAGAAGTACTATGGCTACACCTTC
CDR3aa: CASSLTGKKYYGYTF

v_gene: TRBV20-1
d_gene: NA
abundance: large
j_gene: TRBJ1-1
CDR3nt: TGCAGTGCTAGAGATCTCGAGCGGGGGGGCACTGAAGCTTTCTTT
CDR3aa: CSARDLERGGTEAFF

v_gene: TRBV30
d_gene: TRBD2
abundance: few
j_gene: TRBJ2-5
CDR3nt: TGTGCCTGGAGGGCTGGCGGGGGCCAAGAGACCCAGTACTTC
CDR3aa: CAWRAGGGQETQYF

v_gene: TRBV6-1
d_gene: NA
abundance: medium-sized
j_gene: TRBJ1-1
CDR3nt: TGTGCCAGCAGTGGACTCCTAATGAACACTGAAGCTTTCTTT
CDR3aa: CASSGLLMNTEAFF

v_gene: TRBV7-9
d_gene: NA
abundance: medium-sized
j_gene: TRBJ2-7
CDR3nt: TGTGCCAGCAGCTTAAGAAACTCCTACGAGCAGTACTTC
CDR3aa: CASSLRNSYEQYF

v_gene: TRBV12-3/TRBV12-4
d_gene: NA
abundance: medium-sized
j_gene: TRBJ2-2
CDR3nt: TGTGCCAGCAGTCCACTGGACCCTGTGGACACCGGGGAGCTGTTTTTT
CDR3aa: CASSPLDPVDTGELFF

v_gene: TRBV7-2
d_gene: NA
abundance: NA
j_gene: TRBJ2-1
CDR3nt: TGTGCCAGCAGCCAGGGGAGCTCCTACAATGAGCAGTTCTTC
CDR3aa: CASSQGSSYNEQFF

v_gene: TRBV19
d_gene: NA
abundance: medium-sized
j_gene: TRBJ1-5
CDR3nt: TGTGCCAGTAGTATAGTCTTTATTGGAATTTCGACTAGCAATCAGCCCCAGCATTTT
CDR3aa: CASSIVFIGISTSNQPQHF

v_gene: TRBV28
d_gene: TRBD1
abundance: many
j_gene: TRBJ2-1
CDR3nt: TGTGCCAGCAGTTTGAGGGACAGGATTATTTACAATGAGCAGTTCTTC
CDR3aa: CASSLRDRIIYNEQFF

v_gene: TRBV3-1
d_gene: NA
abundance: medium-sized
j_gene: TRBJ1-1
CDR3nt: TGTGCCAGCAGCCAAATAAGCACTGAAGCTTTCTTT
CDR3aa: CASSQISTEAFF

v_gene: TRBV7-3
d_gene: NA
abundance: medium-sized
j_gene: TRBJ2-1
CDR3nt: TGTGCCAGCAGCGTCGCCGGGGCGTCCTACAATGAGCAGTTCTTC
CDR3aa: CASSVAGASYNEQFF

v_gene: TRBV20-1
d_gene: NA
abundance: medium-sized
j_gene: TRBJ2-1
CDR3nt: TGCAGTGCTAGGGAAGACTACAATGAGCAGTTCTTC
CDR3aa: CSAREDYNEQFF

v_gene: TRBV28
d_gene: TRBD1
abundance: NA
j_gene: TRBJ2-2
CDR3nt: TGTGCCAGCAATTCACAGGGGCGGGACACCGGGGAGCTGTTTTTT
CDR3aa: CASNSQGRDTGELFF

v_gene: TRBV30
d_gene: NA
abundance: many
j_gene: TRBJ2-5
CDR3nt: TGTGCCTGGAGGCCCCGAGCCCGGGAGACCCAGTACTTC
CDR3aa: CAWRPRARETQYF

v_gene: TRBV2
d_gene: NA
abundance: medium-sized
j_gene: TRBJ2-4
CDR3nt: TGTGCCAGCAGCCCTGGGCCATCTGCCAAAAACATTCAGTACTTC
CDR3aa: CASSPGPSAKNIQYF

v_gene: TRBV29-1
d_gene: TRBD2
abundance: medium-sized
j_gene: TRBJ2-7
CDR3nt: TGCAGCGCAGCCGCGGGGGGGGGATACGAGCAGTACTTC
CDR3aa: CSAAAGGGYEQYF

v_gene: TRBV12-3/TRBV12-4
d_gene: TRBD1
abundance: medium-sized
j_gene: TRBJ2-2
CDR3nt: TGTGCCAGCAGTTTAGTCGTGACAGGGCACGGGGAGCTGTTTTTT
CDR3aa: CASSLVVTGHGELFF

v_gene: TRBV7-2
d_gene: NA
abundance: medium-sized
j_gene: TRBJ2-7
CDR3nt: TGTGCCAGCAGCTTAGGCTTCTACGAGCAGTACTTC
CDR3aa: CASSLGFYEQYF